These 23 T cell receptor beta chains came from one sample sequenced in a study of Graves' ophthalmopathy and Graves' hyperthyroidism. Investigators amplified TCR beta CDR3 regions from RNA transcripts. A first-round RT-PCR used HTBI primers, followed by a second-round multiplex PCR. TCRdb called the multiplex PCR reads again in MiXCR, with one record for every CDR3 protein. The sample carries hundreds of thousands of distinct CDR3 sequences, 40% recorded once. Sequenced material: peripheral blood. The receptors shown here come from an adult man with Graves' ophthalmopathy.

Worth noting for this clonotype: Being one base from a much bigger clone, this may be a read error. This chain connects TRBV19 to TRBJ1-1, with TRBD1 matching 8 bases. The germline CDR1 and CDR2 sequences are LNHDA and SQIVND (reference sequence). V trimming: 9 bases; J trimming: 4 bases; junction bases outside the gene matches: 10. This CDR3 region has 14 residues. This CDR3 reads CASSDREKATEAFF. CDR3 in DNA: TGTGCCAGCTCGGACAGGGAGAAGGCCACTGAAGCTTTCTTT.

As to this clonotype: Germline and junction disagree at one end, which may indicate a read error. This sequence joins TRBV3-1 and TRBJ1-2; D unclear. CDR3 length equals 14 residues. Per germline, CDR1 LGHDT and CDR2 YNNKEL (reference sequence). This CDR3 is CASNQQGGNYGYTF. In nucleotides, the CDR3 is TGTGCCAGCAACCAACAAGGAGGGAACTATGGCTACACCTTC.

There are many counts of this clonotype. The gene calls are TRBV10-3 and TRBJ1-1; D uncertain. CDR3 length: 11 residues. Trimming removed 2 bases from V and 5 bases from J, with 3 bases in between. The V gene's germline CDR1 is ENHRY and CDR2 SYGVKD. CDR3 sequence reads: CAISERTEAFF. The CDR3 bases are TGTGCCATCAGTGAGAGGACTGAAGCTTTCTTT.

This clonotype was seen many times. The chain has TRBV9 and TRBJ1-1, with D unresolved. The CDR3 runs 14 residues. The germline gives CDR1 SGDLS, CDR2 YYNGEE. Trimming pared 3 bases from V and 2 bases from J, leaving 11 bases between. The CDR3: CASSARHINTEAFF. The CDR3 DNA is TGTGCCAGCAGCGCCCGACATATTAACACTGAAGCTTTCTTT.

The chain combines TRBV5-5 with TRBJ1-1, with D perhaps TRBD1 (6 bases). Trimming removed 5 bases from V and 5 bases from J, with 16 bases in between. Germline assignment: CDR1 SGHKS and CDR2 YYEKEE (reference sequence). CDR3 size: 14 residues. The CDR3 here is CASRWQGMATEAFF. In DNA form, the CDR3 reads TGTGCCAGCAGATGGCAGGGGATGGCGACTGAAGCTTTCTTT. The full variable domain, rest sourced from reference TRBV5-5 and TRBJ1-1, is DAGVTQSPTHLIKTRGQQVTLRCSPISGHKSVSWYQQVLGQGPQFIFQYYEKEERGRGNFPDRFSARQFPNYSSELNVNALLLGDSALYLCASRWQGMATEAFFGQGTRLTVV.

The rearrangement links TRBV10-3 to TRBJ2-3, with D possibly called TRBD1 or TRBD2 (5 bases each). CDR1 and CDR2 (germline): ENHRY, SYGVKD. This CDR3 region has 15 residues. Trimming cost V 0 bases and J 2 bases, with 9 bases left between them. The CDR3 nucleotides are TGTGCCATCAGTGAGTCATCAGGGACCACAGATACGCAGTATTTT. Its protein product is CAISESSGTTDTQYF.

The gene calls are TRBV7-9 and TRBJ2-5, with D perhaps given as TRBD1 or TRBD2 (6 bases each). V gave up 0 bases and J gave up 2 bases, with 13 bases separating them. The CDR3 totals 16 residues. Per germline, CDR1 SEHNR and CDR2 FQNEAQ (reference sequence). The CDR3 DNA is TGTGCCAGCAGCTTAGCGGTATCGGGGGCACAAGAGACCCAGTACTTC. This gives the protein CASSLAVSGAQETQYF. The full variable domain, its missing parts supplied by reference TRBV7-9 and TRBJ2-5, is DTGVSQNPRHKITKRGQNVTFRCDPISEHNRLYWYRQTLGQGPEFLTYFQNEAQLEKSRLLSDRFSAERPKGSFSTLEIQRTEQGDSAMYLCASSLAVSGAQETQYFGPGTRLLVL.

This clonotype was observed many times. V is TRBV9 and J is TRBJ2-2; a possible D gene is TRBD1 (6 bases). The ends were cut back, 5 bases at V and 7 bases at J, with 15 bases in the middle. The CDR3 runs to 14 residues. The germline V gene encodes CDR1 SGDLS and CDR2 YYNGEE. In DNA, the CDR3 is TGTGCCAGCAGTCAAACAGGGTTTGACGGGGAGCTGTTTTTT. Translated: CASSQTGFDGELFF.

The V call is TRBV2, the J call TRBJ2-1; D not certain. This CDR3 is built from 14 residues. V lost 2 bases, J lost 3 bases, and 8 bases lay in between. The germline V gene has CDR1 SNHLY and CDR2 FYNNEI. CDR3 nucleotides: TGTGCCAGCAGTGAACTAGGCGACTACAATGAGCAGTTCTTC. Residues: CASSELGDYNEQFF.

The V and J genes are TRBV14 and TRBJ2-2; D unclear. The CDR3 is 15 amino acids. Trimming pared 2 bases from V and 4 bases from J, leaving 11 bases between. Germline V gene data show CDR1 as SGHDN and CDR2 as FVKESK. In nucleotides, the CDR3 is TGTGCCAGCAGCCAACGTCGCGGAGCCACCGGGGAGCTGTTTTTT. It codes for CASSQRRGATGELFF.

This clonotype was recorded a few times. The chain combines TRBV7-9 with TRBJ2-3; tentative D call: TRBD2 (6 bases). Germline V lookup: CDR1 SEHNR, CDR2 FQNEAQ (reference sequence). This CDR3 spans 16 amino acids. Deletions cut 5 bases from V and 1 base from J, with 16 bases between. The CDR3 bases are TGTGCCAGCAGCCGTCGTGTAGCGGAAGGCACAGATACGCAGTATTTT. Amino acid sequence: CASSRRVAEGTDTQYF.

On this clonotype: A much larger clone is a single base away; this may be a read error. Here the CDR3 omits its conserved ending phenylalanine or tryptophan, so a read error is the likely source. V and J are TRBV6-5 and TRBJ1-3; TRBD1 matches 8 bases. There are 15 residues in the CDR3. J gave up 0 bases and V 7 bases, and 5 bases lay outside the gene matches. Germline V gives CDR1 MNHEY, CDR2 SVGAGI. The CDR3 DNA sequence: TGTGCCAGCATGTCTACAGGGGGCTCTGGAAACACCATATATGTT. Protein sequence: CASMSTGGSGNTIYV.

Many counts were recorded for this clonotype. The gene calls are TRBV10-3 and TRBJ2-5; TRBD2 agrees at 11 bases. Losses at the gene ends were 3 bases for V and 7 bases for J; bases not matched to a gene: 13. Germline V gene data show CDR1 as ENHRY and CDR2 as SYGVKD. There are 17 residues in the CDR3. The chain's CDR3 is CAISEPSGTSGPRTQYF. DNA for the CDR3: TGTGCCATCAGTGAACCATCCGGGACTAGCGGTCCCAGGACCCAGTACTTC.

This clonotype appeared many times. The chain joins TRBV20-1 to TRBJ2-5; D might be TRBD1 (5 bases). The CDR3 is made up of 12 amino acids. Germline V gene lookup returns CDR1 DFQATT and CDR2 SNEGSKA (reference sequence). Trimming shortened V by 3 bases and J by 5 bases, and 10 bases separated the two germline ends. The CDR3, as DNA: TGCAGTGCTAGCAGGGAAAGGGAGACCCAGTACTTC. The encoded protein is CSASRERETQYF.

The CDR3 is CASSQGVNEQFF. The CDR3 bases are TGTGCCAGCAGCCAGGGGGTCAATGAGCAGTTCTTC. The genes are TRBV7-9 and TRBJ2-5; 7 bases are shared with TRBD1. The end of the DNA fits TRBJ2-1 better, so the J call may be wrong. Germline V gene sequence: CDR1 SEHNR, CDR2 FQNEAQ (reference sequence). This CDR3 has 12 residues.

This clonotype appeared a few times. This sequence joins TRBV7-9 and TRBJ2-7, with D unresolved. The CDR3 sequence is 15 residues long. The ends were cut back, 1 base at V and 3 bases at J, with 13 bases in the middle. CDR1 and CDR2 from the germline V gene are SEHNR and FQNEAQ (reference sequence). The CDR3 spells CASSLDLKGLYEQYF. CDR3 in DNA: TGTGCCAGCAGCTTAGACCTAAAGGGCCTCTACGAGCAGTACTTC.

The rearrangement links TRBV25-1 to TRBJ2-2, with 7 positions matching TRBD2. The germline CDR1 and CDR2 sequences are MGHDK and SYGVNS. With V trimmed by 5 bases and J by 13 bases, 13 bases remained unmatched. This CDR3 has 14 residues. DNA of the CDR3: TGTGCCAGCAGTTTTTTCTCGTCGGGCGGGAGGCTGTTTTTT. As protein: CASSFFSSGGRLFF.

The chain uses TRBV20-1 and TRBJ2-5; tentatively, D is TRBD2 (5 bases). The end of the DNA aligns better with TRBJ2-1, so the J call may be wrong. Per the germline V gene, CDR1 is DFQATT and CDR2 is SNEGSKA (reference sequence). The CDR3 loop spans 10 amino acids. The CDR3 here is CSARDLEQFF. The CDR3 DNA reads as TGCAGTGCTAGGGACTTAGAGCAGTTCTTC.

This clonotype was seen ten or more times. This chain links TRBV10-3 with TRBJ2-7, with D perhaps being TRBD1 or TRBD2 (5 bases each). Trimming pared 4 bases from V and 6 bases from J, leaving 13 bases between. Looked up from germline, CDR1 is ENHRY and CDR2 is SYGVKD. The CDR3 covers 13 residues. This chain's CDR3 is CAISVRAGAEQYF. For the CDR3, the DNA is TGTGCCATCAGTGTCAGGGCGGGCGCCGAGCAGTACTTC.

This clonotype was observed a single time. A single base separates this from a much larger clone, so it may be a read error. V usage is TRBV7-9 and J usage is TRBJ1-6, with D maybe TRBD1 (5 bases). Trimming stripped 4 bases from V and 8 bases from J, with 21 bases between. The V gene's germline CDR1 is SEHNR and CDR2 FQNEAQ (reference sequence). This CDR3 has 17 amino acids. Written as DNA, the CDR3 is TGTGCCAGCAGCTCCACCGGGACCGGGACGCGGGATTCACCCCTCCACTTT. Translation: CASSSTGTGTRDSPLHF.

This clonotype was observed at least ten times. This sequence joins TRBV25-1 and TRBJ2-7; no reliable D call. Germline V CDR1 and CDR2: MGHDK, SYGVNS. There are 11 residues in the CDR3. Trimming stripped 2 bases from V and 6 bases from J, with 5 bases between. CDR3 nucleotide sequence: TGTGCCAGCAGTGAAGCTGCCGAGCAGTACTTC. It yields the protein CASSEAAEQYF.

Only a few counts were recorded for this clonotype. This chain uses TRBV7-9 with TRBJ2-2; D is possibly TRBD1 (7 bases). The germline V gene has CDR1 SEHNR and CDR2 FQNEAQ (reference sequence). V lost 2 bases to trimming and J lost 0 bases, with 13 bases between them. There are 17 residues in the CDR3. CDR3 loop: CASSLNRGTANTGELFF. In DNA form, the CDR3 reads TGTGCCAGCAGCTTAAACCGCGGGACAGCGAACACCGGGGAGCTGTTTTTT.

Comment on this clonotype: The junction departs from the called germline gene at one end, perhaps through a read error. V gene TRBV19 combines with J gene TRBJ1-1, with D unresolved. The CDR3 runs to 13 residues. Per the germline V gene, CDR1 is LNHDA and CDR2 is SQIVND (reference sequence). CDR3 region: CASNIVRDTEAFF. The CDR3 nucleotides read TGTGCCAGTAATATAGTACGTGACACTGAAGCTTTCTTT.